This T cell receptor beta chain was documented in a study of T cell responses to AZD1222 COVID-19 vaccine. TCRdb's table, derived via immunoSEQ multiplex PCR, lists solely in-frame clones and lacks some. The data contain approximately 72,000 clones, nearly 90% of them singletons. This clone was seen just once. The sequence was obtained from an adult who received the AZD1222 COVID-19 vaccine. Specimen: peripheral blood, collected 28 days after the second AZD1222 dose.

CDR3 DNA: TGTGCCAGCTCACCACCGAATACAGGGGGCTATGAGCAGTTCTTC. This sequence encodes CASSPPNTGGYEQFF. The chain links TRBV18 to TRBJ2-1; 9 nucleotides match TRBD1. J was trimmed by 8 bases and V by 0 bases; bases with no gene match: 5. The CDR3 spans 15 residues. Germline-derived CDR1 and CDR2 are KGHSH and LQKENI.